The T cell receptor (beta chain) described here comes from a study of T cells in Graves' hyperthyroidism and ophthalmopathy. Turning to the study itself: Peripheral blood was taken when the disease was first diagnosed, before any treatment began.

Amplification of TCR beta CDR3 regions was performed using RNA transcripts as template. The TCR CDR3 first-round RT-PCR relied on the HTBI primer set. A single record per CDR3 protein comes from TCRdb applying MiXCR to the multiplex PCR reads. The sample lists about 840,000 distinct CDR3 sequences, about two fifths seen once, with 7% to 10% in the top ten. CDR1 MNHNS and CDR2 SASEGT come from the germline V gene. The CDR3 contains 13 residues. V was cut by 6 bases and J by 6 bases, with 14 bases left in between. Findings of the study overall: Most clonotypes that expanded in the thyroid above 0.001 also showed up in blood.

In its sample, this clonotype was seen a few times. The antigen is undetermined. V and J are TRBV6-1 and TRBJ1-1; the D gene is possibly TRBD1 (6 bases). This receptor was identified in a man younger than 35 with Graves' hyperthyroidism. Sequenced sample: blood. The CDR3 is CASRVQGRAEAFF. The CDR3 nucleotides are TGTGCCAGCAGGGTACAGGGAAGAGCTGAAGCTTTCTTT.